A single sample is the source of the 27 T cell receptor beta chains below, sequenced in a study of CD8 T cells in Susac syndrome (dated by TCRdb to about 2019). Library generation was performed with the immunoSEQ multiplex PCR assay. RNA was extracted using the RNeasy kit, and roughly 0.5 to 1 microgram was reverse transcribed with random hexamers. The raw public reads went through TCRdb reprocessing: fastp at Q25, MiXCR clone calling, in-frame beta chains kept. Entries are consolidated by CDR3 protein sequence, retaining the most common genes and DNA. The sample table records approximately 120,000 distinct CDR3 sequences; 85% to 95% of these occur just once. Roughly 0.12% of the sample lies in the top ten. Sequencing was performed on CD8+ T cells from PBMCs. These receptors originate from a human donor in good health.

The genes are TRBV6-2 or TRBV6-3 and TRBJ1-2; 7 bases fit TRBD1. CDR1 and CDR2 from the germline V gene are MNHEY and SVGEGT. The V and J ends lost 2 bases and 4 bases, in that order; junction bases with no gene match: 10. The CDR3 has 16 residues. The CDR3 DNA reads as TGTGCCAGCAGTTACCCCCCCGACAGGGAAAGCTATGGCTACACCTTC. Protein sequence: CASSYPPDRESYGYTF.

The genes are TRBV7-3 and TRBJ2-5, with TRBD2 matching over 8 bases. Per germline, CDR1 SGHTA and CDR2 FQGTGA. The length of the CDR3 is 14 residues. J lost 5 bases, V lost 4 bases, and 6 bases had no gene match. The CDR3: CASSSGGAKETQYF. CDR3 sequence (DNA): TGTGCCAGCAGCTCCGGGGGGGCCAAGGAGACCCAGTACTTC.

The CDR3 DNA follows: TGTGCCAGCTGCCAGCAGGTCGGGGAGCTGTTTTTT. Translation: CASCQQVGELFF. The chain recombines TRBV6-5 with TRBJ2-2; D is unclear. Germline values: CDR1 MNHEY, CDR2 SVGAGI. The CDR3 length is 12 residues. Trimming removed 8 bases at V and 7 bases at J, with 11 bases between.

This chain connects TRBV7-6 to TRBJ2-2; D gene uncertain. This CDR3 is built from 16 residues. The ends were cut back, 1 base at V and 1 base at J, with 10 bases in the middle. Germline CDR1 reads SGHVS; CDR2 reads FNYEAQ. The CDR3 region has the DNA TGTGCCAGCAGCTTAGAGATACCGCTGAACACCGGGGAGCTGTTTTTT. Translation gives CASSLEIPLNTGELFF.

This rearrangement joins TRBV4-2 to TRBJ2-7; 7 bases fit TRBD1. This CDR3 has 15 residues. With V trimmed by 1 base and J by 5 bases, 8 bases remained unmatched. Germline assignment: CDR1 LGHNA and CDR2 YNFKEQ. CDR3 sequence: CASSQGQGGFDEQYF. The CDR3 DNA follows: TGTGCCAGCAGCCAAGGACAGGGTGGGTTCGACGAGCAGTACTTC.

This chain uses TRBV7-2 with TRBJ1-2; tentative D call: TRBD1 (5 bases). The germline V gene has CDR1 SGHTA and CDR2 FQGNSA. This CDR3 has 14 amino acids. Trimming shortened V by 4 bases and J by 3 bases, and 12 bases separated the two germline ends. CDR3 in amino acids: CASSSAGRDYGYTF. The DNA of the CDR3 is TGTGCCAGCAGCTCTGCAGGGAGGGACTATGGCTACACCTTC. The whole variable domain, filled in from reference TRBV7-2 and TRBJ1-2, reads GAGVSQSPSNKVTEKGKDVELRCDPISGHTALYWYRQSLGQGLEFLIYFQGNSAPDKSGLPSDRFSAERTGGSVSTLTIQRTQQEDSAVYLCASSSAGRDYGYTFGSGTRLTVV.

The chain is built from TRBV5-6 and TRBJ1-2, with D possibly TRBD1 on 5 matching bases. The CDR3 sequence is 12 residues long. The germline V gene has CDR1 SGHDT and CDR2 YYEEEE. Deletions cut 6 bases from V and 5 bases from J, with 11 bases between. CDR3 nucleotide sequence: TGTGCCAGCACTCTCAGGGATTATGGCTACACCTTC. Translating gives CASTLRDYGYTF.

This chain links TRBV14 with TRBJ2-5; possibly TRBD2 for D (6 bases). CDR3 length: 13 amino acids. CDR1 and CDR2 (germline): SGHDN, FVKESK. The V end lost 1 base, the J end lost 9 bases, and 12 bases lay between the germline ends. The CDR3 nucleotides are TGTGCCAGCAGCCAAGGGGCCCAGCGGGCCCAGTACTTC. This codes for CASSQGAQRAQYF.

The gene calls are TRBV7-9 and TRBJ2-7, with D possibly TRBD2 on 5 matching bases. Germline CDR1 SEHNR, CDR2 FQNEAQ (reference sequence). This CDR3 contains 14 residues. Deletions cut 8 bases from V and 0 bases from J, with 14 bases between. CDR3 coding DNA: TGTGCCAGCCAGCCCCCGGGGAGCTCCTACGAGCAGTACTTC. Encoded protein: CASQPPGSSYEQYF.

V usage is TRBV19 and J usage is TRBJ2-5, with D possibly being TRBD2 (6 bases). Germline V gives CDR1 LNHDA, CDR2 SQIVND (reference sequence). There are 15 residues in the CDR3. Trimming cost V 3 bases and J 2 bases, with 13 bases left between them. In nucleotides, the CDR3 is TGTGCCAGTAGTATTGGAGGGAGCCTTCAAGAGACCCAGTACTTC. It yields the protein CASSIGGSLQETQYF.

To note about this clonotype: An end of the junction does not agree with germline; a read error may underlie this. The rearrangement links TRBV4-3 to TRBJ1-1; D is perhaps TRBD1 (6 bases). Germline V gives CDR1 LGHNA, CDR2 YSLEER. This CDR3 is built from 16 residues. The DNA for the CDR3 is TGCGCCAGCATCCAATGGGGGAATGGCAGGGGAACTGAAGCTTTCTTT. Its translation: CASIQWGNGRGTEAFF.

The rearrangement joins TRBV29-1 to TRBJ1-6, with 12 bases that match TRBD1. V lost 5 bases to trimming and J lost 10 bases; unmatched junction nucleotides: 6. CDR1 is SQVTM and CDR2 is ANQGSEA in the germline V gene. The CDR3 sequence is 14 residues long. The CDR3 bases are TGCAGCGTTTCGGGACAGGGGGCAGGATCACCCCTCCACTTT. Its translation: CSVSGQGAGSPLHF.

This chain links TRBV11-1 with TRBJ2-4; D is possibly TRBD2 (6 bases). Germline V gene sequence: CDR1 SGHAT, CDR2 FQDESV (reference sequence). CDR3 size: 14 residues. The germline V and J ends were trimmed by 4 bases and 9 bases, with 16 bases remaining between them. The CDR3 loop is CASSSNADGGIQYF. The DNA for the CDR3 is TGTGCCAGCAGCTCGAATGCGGACGGGGGCATTCAGTACTTC.

This clonotype was observed a single time. This chain links TRBV6-5 with TRBJ2-5, with D hard to call. Germline CDR1 and CDR2: MNHEY and SVGAGI. V lost 4 bases and J lost 4, with 10 bases in between. CDR3 size: 13 residues. The CDR3 protein is CASSSSYGETQYF. The CDR3 region has the DNA TGTGCCAGCAGTTCGAGCTACGGAGAGACCCAGTACTTC.

The chain recombines TRBV7-8 with TRBJ2-7; the D gene is possibly TRBD1 (6 bases). The CDR3 runs 16 residues. V dropped 5 bases and J dropped 2 bases, with 19 bases sitting between them. Germline CDR1 SGHVS, CDR2 FQNEAQ. CDR3 sequence reads: CASSLWGLTLTYEQYF. The CDR3 DNA reads TGTGCCAGCAGCCTTTGGGGGCTGACGTTAACCTACGAGCAGTACTTC.

The rearrangement uses TRBV2 and TRBJ1-2, with 8 positions matching TRBD1. In germline, CDR1 is SNHLY, CDR2 FYNNEI. There are 14 residues in the CDR3. The junction had 5 bases not matched to a gene; V was cut back by 4 bases and J by 4 bases. CDR3 residues: CASSGRDRSYGYTF. CDR3 DNA: TGTGCCAGCAGTGGGCGGGACAGGTCCTATGGCTACACCTTC.

The gene calls are TRBV4-2 and TRBJ1-6, with D possibly matching TRBD1 (5 bases). The CDR3 loop spans 17 amino acids. Germline V lookup: CDR1 LGHNA, CDR2 YNFKEQ. V lost 1 base and J 0 bases, leaving 10 bases between the germline ends. This chain's CDR3 is CASSQVGTSSYNSPLHF. The CDR3 bases are TGTGCCAGCAGCCAAGTAGGGACTAGCTCCTATAATTCACCCCTCCACTTT.

The chain combines TRBV30 with TRBJ2-2, with 9 positions matching TRBD2. Germline V gene data show CDR1 as GTSNPN and CDR2 as SVGIG (reference sequence). The V segment lost 4 bases and the J segment 7 bases; nucleotides outside the gene matches: 10. CDR3 length: 15 amino acids. CDR3 sequence (DNA): TGTGCCTGGACCCCGGGACTAGCCCGGAGCGGGGAGCTGTTTTTT. This encodes CAWTPGLARSGELFF.

This CDR3 reads CSAPDSRGNQPQHF. CDR3 DNA sequence: TGCAGTGCCCCGGACTCCCGGGGCAATCAGCCCCAGCATTTT. The chain uses TRBV20-1 and TRBJ1-5, with D unresolved. Germline assignment: CDR1 DFQATT and CDR2 SNEGSKA (reference sequence). The CDR3 runs to 14 residues. V was clipped by 6 bases and J by 2 bases, with 14 bases between them.

This chain connects TRBV14 to TRBJ2-2; 7 bases align to TRBD2. The CDR3 totals 15 residues. The V and J ends lost 6 bases and 0 bases, in that order; junction bases with no gene match: 4. The germline gives CDR1 SGHDN, CDR2 FVKESK. The CDR3 here is CASSRGGANTGELFF. CDR3 bases: TGTGCCAGCAGTCGGGGAGGGGCGAACACCGGGGAGCTGTTTTTT.

The V call is TRBV7-3, the J call TRBJ1-1; D is unresolved. Germline CDR1 and CDR2: SGHTA and FQGTGA. V was trimmed by 5 bases and J by 4 bases, leaving 17 bases between them. The CDR3 has 15 amino acids. The CDR3 region is CASSPRQKGGTEAFF. The CDR3 region has the DNA TGTGCCAGCAGCCCGCGTCAGAAGGGCGGCACTGAAGCTTTCTTT.

Comment on this clonotype: The CDR3 does not close with the conserved phenylalanine or tryptophan, likely indicating a read error. This sequence joins TRBV20-1 and TRBJ1-1; D not resolved. Germline V gene lookup returns CDR1 DFQATT and CDR2 SNEGSKA (reference sequence). This CDR3 has 14 amino acids. Trimming took 4 bases from V and 0 from J, leaving 12 bases between them. The CDR3 DNA reads TGCAGTGCTACCCGCGGGGTTGTGAACACTGAAGCTTTCCTT. Translated: CSATRGVVNTEAFL.

This chain connects TRBV19 to TRBJ1-5; unclear D gene. The germline V gene has CDR1 LNHDA and CDR2 SQIVND (reference sequence). The V end was cut by 7 bases, the J end by 6 bases, with 16 bases between. CDR3 length: 14 amino acids. The CDR3 sequence is CASNPPGRSQPQHF. CDR3 nucleotides: TGTGCCAGTAACCCTCCGGGCAGGTCTCAGCCCCAGCATTTT. The whole variable domain, filled in from reference TRBV19 and TRBJ1-5, reads DGGITQSPKYLFRKEGQNVTLSCEQNLNHDAMYWYRQDPGQGLRLIYYSQIVNDFQKGDIAEGYSVSREKKESFPLTVTSAQKNPTAFYLCASNPPGRSQPQHFGDGTRLSIL.

V gene TRBV12-3 or TRBV12-4 combines with J gene TRBJ1-6, with 10 bases aligning to TRBD1. V lost 6 bases to trimming and J lost 10 bases; unmatched junction nucleotides: 3. The CDR3 is 13 amino acids. The DNA of the CDR3 is TGTGCCAGCAGAGGGACAGGGGACTCACCCCTCCACTTT. Its translation: CASRGTGDSPLHF.

The chain couples TRBV9 to TRBJ2-1; 10 bases agree with TRBD1. Germline V lookup: CDR1 SGDLS, CDR2 YYNGEE. CDR3 length equals 16 residues. After removal of 3 bases from V and 5 bases from J, the junction contained 8 bases not matched to a gene. CDR3 DNA sequence: TGTGCCAGCAGCGCCGTCTGGGACAGGGGTCACAATGAGCAGTTCTTC. As protein: CASSAVWDRGHNEQFF.

J is TRBJ1-5 and V is TRBV27, with 9 bases matching TRBD1. Germline V CDR1 and CDR2: MNHEY, SMNVEV (reference sequence). There are 16 residues in the CDR3. After removal of 5 bases from V and 4 bases from J, the junction contained 9 bases not matched to a gene. Written as DNA, the CDR3 is TGTGCCAGCAGTCCCGGACAGGGGCGGGGGAATCAGCCCCAGCATTTT. It translates to CASSPGQGRGNQPQHF.

This sequence joins TRBV9 and TRBJ2-1; perhaps TRBD2 as D (6 bases). The germline gives CDR1 SGDLS, CDR2 YYNGEE. This CDR3 has 16 residues. V was shortened by 1 base and J by 0 bases, with 11 bases between the two germline ends. The chain's CDR3 is CASSVPSEASYNEQFF. The CDR3 nucleotides are TGTGCCAGCAGCGTACCTAGCGAGGCCTCCTACAATGAGCAGTTCTTC.